These 22 T cell receptor beta chains originate from one sample sequenced in a study of identifying expanded T cells in peripheral blood. Sequencing used immunoSEQ multiplex PCR; TCRdb keeps in-frame clones, though not all of them. This table has around 90,000 clones, 88% appearing once. Sequenced: blood. The source is a person aged 18 to 70 in good health.

The rearrangement links TRBV9 to TRBJ2-2; D is undetermined. V was trimmed by 0 bases and J by 4 bases, leaving 10 bases between them. This CDR3 spans 15 amino acids. CDR1 is SGDLS, CDR2 YYNGEE, per germline. The CDR3 region is CASSVEYRSTGELFF. The CDR3 coding sequence is TGTGCCAGCAGCGTAGAATATCGCTCCACCGGGGAGCTGTTTTTT.

V and J are TRBV19 and TRBJ1-4; tentative D call: TRBD1 (6 bases). Germline V gene data show CDR1 as LNHDA and CDR2 as SQIVND (reference sequence). V gave up 3 bases and J gave up 4 bases, with 18 bases separating them. The CDR3 has 17 residues. The CDR3, as DNA: TGTGCCAGTAGTATCCTTAACCAGGGGTACGATAATGAAAAACTGTTTTTT. This translates into CASSILNQGYDNEKLFF. Full variable domain (outside the CDR3, taken from reference TRBV19 and TRBJ1-4): DGGITQSPKYLFRKEGQNVTLSCEQNLNHDAMYWYRQDPGQGLRLIYYSQIVNDFQKGDIAEGYSVSREKKESFPLTVTSAQKNPTAFYLCASSILNQGYDNEKLFFGSGTQLSVL.

The V call is TRBV7-9, the J call TRBJ2-3, with D unresolved. The CDR3 sequence is 15 residues long. Trimming removed 5 bases from V and 2 bases from J, with 14 bases in between. From germline, CDR1 is SEHNR and CDR2 FQNEAQ (reference sequence). The CDR3 sequence: CASSDSGVDTDTQYF. CDR3 bases: TGTGCCAGCAGCGATTCGGGTGTGGACACAGATACGCAGTATTTT.

V is TRBV27 and J is TRBJ2-7, with 10 bases lining up with TRBD2. The V gene's germline CDR1 is MNHEY and CDR2 SMNVEV (reference sequence). The CDR3 sequence is 15 residues long. Trimming removed 0 bases from V and 3 bases from J; junction bases left unmatched: 2. CDR3 amino acids: CASSLSRTSGYEQYF. The CDR3 DNA reads as TGTGCCAGCAGTTTATCTAGGACTAGCGGCTACGAGCAGTACTTC.

The V call is TRBV11-2, the J call TRBJ2-7; D is unresolved. V was shortened by 0 bases and J by 2 bases, with 14 bases between the two germline ends. The germline gives CDR1 SGHAT, CDR2 FQNNGV. The CDR3 runs 16 residues. CDR3 bases: TGTGCCAGCAGCTTAGATCTCCCCGTAGTAGCCTACGAGCAGTACTTC. This translates into CASSLDLPVVAYEQYF.

The gene calls are TRBV11-1 and TRBJ2-7, with D maybe TRBD1 (7 bases). From germline, CDR1 is SGHAT and CDR2 FQDESV (reference sequence). V shed 5 bases and J shed 7 bases, with 18 bases lying between them. This CDR3 is 14 amino acids long. The CDR3 loop reads CASSPRQGAGEQYF. CDR3 sequence (DNA): TGTGCCAGCAGCCCGCGACAGGGCGCGGGGGAGCAGTACTTC.

The CDR3 DNA reads TGTGCCAGCAGTGAAATGGCGGGGGGGCCTAATGAGCAGTTCTTC. Its protein product is CASSEMAGGPNEQFF. The chain couples TRBV6-1 to TRBJ2-1; 9 bases are shared with TRBD2. Germline V CDR1 and CDR2: MNHNS, SASEGT. The ends lost 2 bases at V and 7 bases at J; junction bases unmatched: 6. This CDR3 is 15 amino acids long.

The rearrangement joins TRBV11-2 to TRBJ1-2; 7 bases map to TRBD1. The CDR3 has 14 amino acids. V was clipped by 1 base and J by 10 bases; unmatched bases: 9. Germline V gives CDR1 SGHAT, CDR2 FQNNGV. The CDR3: CASSLATGVTIYTF. The CDR3 region has the DNA TGTGCCAGCAGCTTAGCCACAGGGGTAACGATCTACACCTTC.

J is TRBJ2-1 and V is TRBV27; D gene unclear. Per germline, CDR1 MNHEY and CDR2 SMNVEV (reference sequence). Trimming took off 2 bases at V and 10 bases at J, with 6 bases between the two ends. The CDR3 is made up of 11 amino acids. The CDR3 DNA is TGTGCCAGCAGTTTAGGGTGGGAGCAGTTCTTC. This gives the protein CASSLGWEQFF.

A note on this clone: The sample holds other DNA sequences that translate to the same CDR3. The chain carries TRBV30 and TRBJ1-5; D gene unclear. Germline V gives CDR1 GTSNPN, CDR2 SVGIG (reference sequence). CDR3 size: 13 residues. Trimming stripped 0 bases from V and 1 base from J, with 4 bases between. This chain's CDR3 is CAWSVGSNQPQHF. The CDR3 coding sequence is TGTGCCTGGAGTGTAGGAAGCAATCAGCCCCAGCATTTT.

CDR3 DNA: TGCGCCAGCCGGATTCGTGGCGGGGAGCTGTTTTTT. Translation gives CASRIRGGELFF. The chain joins TRBV10-2 to TRBJ2-2, with D unresolved. V lost 8 bases, J lost 7 bases, and 11 bases lay in between. The germline CDR1 and CDR2 sequences are WSHSY and SAAADI. The CDR3 runs to 12 residues.

V usage is TRBV4-3 and J usage is TRBJ2-3; TRBD2 aligns across 12 bases. V shed 4 bases, J shed 6 bases, and the junction held 11 bases outside the gene matches. This CDR3 region has 17 residues. Per the germline V gene, CDR1 is LGHNA and CDR2 is YSLEER. For the CDR3, the DNA is TGCGCCAGCAGCCCCTCCCTAGCGGGAGGGCCGAGGGATACGCAGTATTTT. The encoded protein is CASSPSLAGGPRDTQYF.

This clone was seen once. The DNA of the CDR3 is TGTGCCAGCACCCCGGGAGGGGGCGCAGCCGGGGAGCTGTTTTTT. It is translated as CASTPGGGAAGELFF. The J gene is TRBJ2-2, the V gene TRBV11-2; D might be TRBD2 (8 bases). Looked up from germline, CDR1 is SGHAT and CDR2 is FQNNGV. Trimming took 7 bases from V and 6 from J, leaving 18 bases between them. The CDR3 length is 15 residues.

The V gene is TRBV16, the J gene TRBJ2-2; the D gene is possibly TRBD1 (5 bases). V dropped 3 bases and J dropped 5 bases, with 10 bases sitting between them. CDR1 and CDR2 (germline): KGHSY, FQNENV. The CDR3 totals 14 residues. This chain's CDR3 is CASSHRDKTGELFF. The CDR3 DNA follows: TGTGCCAGCAGCCACAGGGATAAGACCGGGGAGCTGTTTTTT.

V is TRBV9 and J is TRBJ2-1, with 14 bases matching TRBD2. Germline CDR1 SGDLS, CDR2 YYNGEE. This CDR3 region has 17 residues. The V segment lost 0 bases and the J segment 9 bases; nucleotides outside the gene matches: 8. Here the CDR3 DNA reads TGTGCCAGCAGCGTAGCTTACTGGGGACTAGCGGGAGTTGAGCAGTTCTTC. The encoded protein is CASSVAYWGLAGVEQFF.

The chain recombines TRBV27 with TRBJ2-2, with 8 nucleotides matching TRBD1. Germline assignment: CDR1 MNHEY and CDR2 SMNVEV (reference sequence). The CDR3 extends over 16 amino acids. V dropped 6 bases and J dropped 7; count of bases not matched to a gene: 13. For the CDR3, the DNA is TGTGCCAGCAGGCAGGGGGCGCAGTCTTTGAACGGGGAGCTGTTTTTT. Amino acid sequence: CASRQGAQSLNGELFF.

The rearrangement joins TRBV30 to TRBJ2-5; no reliable D call. Trimming shortened V by 0 bases and J by 1 base, and 6 bases separated the two germline ends. Germline V gives CDR1 GTSNPN, CDR2 SVGIG (reference sequence). CDR3 length: 13 residues. CDR3 loop: CAWSVRSQETQYF. In DNA form, the CDR3 reads TGTGCCTGGAGTGTACGGTCCCAAGAGACCCAGTACTTC.

CDR3 protein: CATRDRGAGANVLTF. The CDR3 DNA reads as TGTGCCACCCGGGACAGGGGAGCAGGGGCCAACGTCCTGACTTTC. This chain uses TRBV30 with TRBJ2-6, with 10 bases fitting TRBD1. Germline-derived CDR1 and CDR2 are GTSNPN and SVGIG (reference sequence). CDR3 length equals 15 residues. V lost 8 bases, J lost 4 bases, and 8 bases stayed unmatched.

CDR3 in amino acids: CASSERSPGGTDTQYF. Here the CDR3 DNA reads TGCGCCAGCAGTGAGCGTTCCCCTGGGGGCACAGATACGCAGTATTTT. The V gene is TRBV10-1, the J gene TRBJ2-3; D is undetermined. Germline V CDR1 and CDR2: WNHNN, SYGVQD (reference sequence). Trimming removed 2 bases from V and 1 base from J, with 13 bases in between. This CDR3 contains 16 residues.

V and J are TRBV19 and TRBJ1-2; 9 bases line up with TRBD1. Germline V gives CDR1 LNHDA, CDR2 SQIVND (reference sequence). V trimming: 7 bases; J trimming: 4 bases; junction bases outside the gene matches: 16. This CDR3 is 17 amino acids long. The CDR3 loop reads CASKKTGGASLTYGYTF. CDR3 sequence (DNA): TGTGCCAGTAAAAAAACAGGGGGCGCTTCGTTGACCTATGGCTACACCTTC.

The gene calls are TRBV10-1 and TRBJ2-7, with a possible D match to TRBD1 (6 bases). V shed 1 base and J shed 6 bases, with 16 bases lying between them. Per the germline V gene, CDR1 is WNHNN and CDR2 is SYGVQD (reference sequence). The CDR3 spans 15 residues. CDR3 bases: TGCGCCAGCAGTGAGTACAGGGAAGAAGGCTCCGAGCAGTACTTC. This encodes CASSEYREEGSEQYF.

The chain carries TRBV6-4 and TRBJ2-3; 10 positions match TRBD2. V trimming: 3 bases; J trimming: 4 bases; junction bases outside the gene matches: 10. The CDR3 spans 17 residues. Germline CDR1 reads MRHNA; CDR2 reads SNTAGT. For the CDR3, the DNA is TGTGCCAGCAGTGAGAGGGCTAGCGGGAGTTTCGCAGATACGCAGTATTTT. Its translation is CASSERASGSFADTQYF.